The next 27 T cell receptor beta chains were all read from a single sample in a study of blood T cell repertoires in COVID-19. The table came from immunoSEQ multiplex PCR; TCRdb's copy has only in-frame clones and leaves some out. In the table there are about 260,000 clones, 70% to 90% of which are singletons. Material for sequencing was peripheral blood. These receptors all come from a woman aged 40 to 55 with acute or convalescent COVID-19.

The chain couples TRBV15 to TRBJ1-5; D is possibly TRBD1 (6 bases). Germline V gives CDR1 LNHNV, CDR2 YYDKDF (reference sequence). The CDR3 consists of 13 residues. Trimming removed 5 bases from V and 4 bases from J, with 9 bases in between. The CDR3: CATSQGRNQPQHF. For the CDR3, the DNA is TGTGCCACCAGCCAGGGGCGAAATCAGCCCCAGCATTTT.

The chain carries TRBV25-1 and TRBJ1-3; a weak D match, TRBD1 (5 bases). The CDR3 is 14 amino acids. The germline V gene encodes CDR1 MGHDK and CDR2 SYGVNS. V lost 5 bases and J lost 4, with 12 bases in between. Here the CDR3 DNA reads TGTGCCAGCAGTAACGGACATACAGGAAACACCATATATTTT. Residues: CASSNGHTGNTIYF.

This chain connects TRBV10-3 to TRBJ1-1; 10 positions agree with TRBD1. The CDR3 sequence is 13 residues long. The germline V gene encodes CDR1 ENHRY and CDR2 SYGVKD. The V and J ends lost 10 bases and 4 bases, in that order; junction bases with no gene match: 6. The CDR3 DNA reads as TGTGCCACATCCGGGACAGGGGTCACTGAAGCTTTCTTT. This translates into CATSGTGVTEAFF.

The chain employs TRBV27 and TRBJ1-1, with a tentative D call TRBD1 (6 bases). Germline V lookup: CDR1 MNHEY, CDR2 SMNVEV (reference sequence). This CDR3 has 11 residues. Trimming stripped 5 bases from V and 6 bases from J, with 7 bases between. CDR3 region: CASSTGPEAFF. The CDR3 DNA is TGTGCCAGCAGTACAGGGCCTGAAGCTTTCTTT.

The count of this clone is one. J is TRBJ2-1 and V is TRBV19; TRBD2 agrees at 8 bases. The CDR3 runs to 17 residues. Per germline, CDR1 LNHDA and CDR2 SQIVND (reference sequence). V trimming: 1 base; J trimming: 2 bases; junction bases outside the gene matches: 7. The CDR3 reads CASSIVARGATYNEQFF. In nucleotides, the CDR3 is TGTGCCAGTAGTATAGTTGCGCGGGGGGCCACCTACAATGAGCAGTTCTTC.

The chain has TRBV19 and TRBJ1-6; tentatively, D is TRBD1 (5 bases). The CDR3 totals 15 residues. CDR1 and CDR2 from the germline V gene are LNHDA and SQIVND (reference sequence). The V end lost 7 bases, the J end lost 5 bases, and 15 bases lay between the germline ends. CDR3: CASNPGGANNSPLHF. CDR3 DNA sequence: TGTGCCAGTAATCCGGGAGGGGCGAATAATTCACCCCTCCACTTT. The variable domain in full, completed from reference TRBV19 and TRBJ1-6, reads DGGITQSPKYLFRKEGQNVTLSCEQNLNHDAMYWYRQDPGQGLRLIYYSQIVNDFQKGDIAEGYSVSREKKESFPLTVTSAQKNPTAFYLCASNPGGANNSPLHFGNGTRLTVT.

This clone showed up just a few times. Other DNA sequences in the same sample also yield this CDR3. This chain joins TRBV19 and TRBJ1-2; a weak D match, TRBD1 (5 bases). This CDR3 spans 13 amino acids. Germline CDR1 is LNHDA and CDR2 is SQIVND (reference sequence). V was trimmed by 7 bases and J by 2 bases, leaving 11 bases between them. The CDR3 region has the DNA TGTGCCAGTAAGGAGGGGATCAACTATGGCTACACCTTC. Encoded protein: CASKEGINYGYTF.

The chain's CDR3 is CSVEKGAPRSGANVLTF. The CDR3 DNA is TGCAGCGTTGAAAAAGGGGCCCCCCGCTCTGGGGCCAACGTCCTGACTTTC. The rearrangement uses TRBV29-1 and TRBJ2-6, with a possible D match to TRBD1 (5 bases). Deletions cut 2 bases from V and 0 bases from J, with 14 bases between. The CDR3 is 17 residues long. In germline, CDR1 is SQVTM, CDR2 ANQGSEA.

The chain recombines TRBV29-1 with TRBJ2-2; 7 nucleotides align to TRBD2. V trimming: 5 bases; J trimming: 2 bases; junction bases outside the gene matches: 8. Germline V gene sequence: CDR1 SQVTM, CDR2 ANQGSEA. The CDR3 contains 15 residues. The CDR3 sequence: CSVLRAGSNTGELFF. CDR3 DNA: TGCAGCGTTTTACGAGCGGGGTCAAACACCGGGGAGCTGTTTTTT.

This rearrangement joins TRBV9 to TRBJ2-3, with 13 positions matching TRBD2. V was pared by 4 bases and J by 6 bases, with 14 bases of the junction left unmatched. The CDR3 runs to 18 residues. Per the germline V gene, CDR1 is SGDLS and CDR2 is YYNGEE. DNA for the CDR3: TGTGCCAGCAGCCCGAAACCGGGACTAGCGGGGCGATCGGATACGCAGTATTTT. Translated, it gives CASSPKPGLAGRSDTQYF.

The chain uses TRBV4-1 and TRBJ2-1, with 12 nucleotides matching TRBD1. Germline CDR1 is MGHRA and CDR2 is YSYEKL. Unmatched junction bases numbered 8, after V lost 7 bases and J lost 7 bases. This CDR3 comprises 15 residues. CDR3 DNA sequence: TGCGCCAGCACCATGGGACAGGGGGCAGGGAATGAGCAGTTCTTC. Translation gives CASTMGQGAGNEQFF.

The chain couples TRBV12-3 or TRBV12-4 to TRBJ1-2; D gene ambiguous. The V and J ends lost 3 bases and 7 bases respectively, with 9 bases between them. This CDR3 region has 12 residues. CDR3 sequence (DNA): TGTGCCAGCAGTTTTACAGTCGGTGGCTACACCTTC. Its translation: CASSFTVGGYTF.

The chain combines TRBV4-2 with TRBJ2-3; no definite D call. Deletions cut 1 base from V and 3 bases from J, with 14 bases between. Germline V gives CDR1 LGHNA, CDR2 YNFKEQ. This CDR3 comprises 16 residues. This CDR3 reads CASSQGQAGWTDTQYF. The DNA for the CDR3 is TGTGCCAGCAGCCAAGGTCAGGCTGGATGGACAGATACGCAGTATTTT.

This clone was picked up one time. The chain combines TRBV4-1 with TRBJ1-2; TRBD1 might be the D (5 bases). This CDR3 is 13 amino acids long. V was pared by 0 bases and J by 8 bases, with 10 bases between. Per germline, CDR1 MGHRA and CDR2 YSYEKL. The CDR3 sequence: CASSQDPGLGYTF. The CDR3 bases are TGCGCCAGCAGCCAAGATCCAGGGCTCGGCTACACCTTC.

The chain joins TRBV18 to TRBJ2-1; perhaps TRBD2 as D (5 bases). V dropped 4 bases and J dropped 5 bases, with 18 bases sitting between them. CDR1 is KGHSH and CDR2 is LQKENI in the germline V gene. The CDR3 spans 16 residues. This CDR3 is CASSHLRESGNNEQFF. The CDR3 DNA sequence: TGTGCCAGCTCACACTTAAGGGAGTCGGGTAACAATGAGCAGTTCTTC. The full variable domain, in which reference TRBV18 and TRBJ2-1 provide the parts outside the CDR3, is NAGVMQNPRHLVRRRGQEARLRCSPMKGHSHVYWYRQLPEEGLKFMVYLQKENIIDESGMPKERFSAEFPKEGPSILRIQQVVRGDSAAYFCASSHLRESGNNEQFFGPGTRLTVL.

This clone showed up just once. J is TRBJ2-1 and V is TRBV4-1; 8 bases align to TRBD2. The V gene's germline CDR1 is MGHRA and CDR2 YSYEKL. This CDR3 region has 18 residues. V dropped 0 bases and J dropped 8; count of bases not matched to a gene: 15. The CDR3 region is CASSQDATGTSFSHEQFF. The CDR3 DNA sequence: TGCGCCAGCAGCCAAGACGCAACCGGGACTAGTTTCTCCCATGAGCAGTTCTTC.

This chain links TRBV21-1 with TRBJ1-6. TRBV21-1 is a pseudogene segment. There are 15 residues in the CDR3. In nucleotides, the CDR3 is TGTGCCAGCACCCAAAGTAAGGGGAGGAATTCACCCCTCCACTTT. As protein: CASTQSKGRNSPLHF.

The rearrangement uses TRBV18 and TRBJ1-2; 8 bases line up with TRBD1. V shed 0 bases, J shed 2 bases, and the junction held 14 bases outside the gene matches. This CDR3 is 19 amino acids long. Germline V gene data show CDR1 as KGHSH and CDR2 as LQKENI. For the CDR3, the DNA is TGTGCCAGCTCACCACCTGGGGTGGGGACAGGAGGAGTCAACTATGGCTACACCTTC. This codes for CASSPPGVGTGGVNYGYTF.

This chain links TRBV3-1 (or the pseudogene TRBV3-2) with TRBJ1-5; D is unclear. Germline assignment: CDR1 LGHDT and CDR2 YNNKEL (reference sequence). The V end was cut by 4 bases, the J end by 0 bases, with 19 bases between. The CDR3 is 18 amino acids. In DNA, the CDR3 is TGTGCCAGCAGCCTACGCCCCTCGGGAGGGAGTAGCAATCAGCCCCAGCATTTT. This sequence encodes CASSLRPSGGSSNQPQHF.

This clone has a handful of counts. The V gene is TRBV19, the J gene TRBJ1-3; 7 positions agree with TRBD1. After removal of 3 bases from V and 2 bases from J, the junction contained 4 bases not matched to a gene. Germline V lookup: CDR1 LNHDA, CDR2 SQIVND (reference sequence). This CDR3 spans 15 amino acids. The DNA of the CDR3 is TGTGCCAGTAGTATCCAGGGGGGTGCTGGAAACACCATATATTTT. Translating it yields CASSIQGGAGNTIYF.

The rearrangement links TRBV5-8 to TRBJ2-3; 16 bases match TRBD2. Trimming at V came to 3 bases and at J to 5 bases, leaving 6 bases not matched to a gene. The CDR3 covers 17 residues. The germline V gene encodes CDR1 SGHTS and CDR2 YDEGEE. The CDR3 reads CASSSGTSGGAGDTQYF. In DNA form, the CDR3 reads TGTGCCAGCAGCTCCGGGACTAGCGGGGGGGCCGGAGATACGCAGTATTTT.

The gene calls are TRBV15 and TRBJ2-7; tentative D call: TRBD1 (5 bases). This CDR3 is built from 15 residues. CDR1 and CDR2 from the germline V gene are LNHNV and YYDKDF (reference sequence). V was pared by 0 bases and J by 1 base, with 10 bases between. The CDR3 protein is CATSRDRGSSYEQYV. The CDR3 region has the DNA TGTGCCACCAGCAGAGATAGGGGCAGTTCCTACGAGCAGTACGTC.

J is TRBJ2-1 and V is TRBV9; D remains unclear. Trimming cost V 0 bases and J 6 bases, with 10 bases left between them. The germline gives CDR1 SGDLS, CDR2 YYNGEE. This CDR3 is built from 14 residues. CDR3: CASSVGGQINEQFF. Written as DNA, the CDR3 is TGTGCCAGCAGCGTAGGTGGGCAGATCAATGAGCAGTTCTTC.

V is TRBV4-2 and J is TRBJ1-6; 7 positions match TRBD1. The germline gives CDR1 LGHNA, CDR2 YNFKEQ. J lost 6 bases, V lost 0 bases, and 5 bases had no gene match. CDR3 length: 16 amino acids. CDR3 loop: CASSQDGRGFNSPLHF. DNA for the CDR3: TGTGCCAGCAGCCAAGACGGCAGGGGGTTTAATTCACCCCTCCACTTT.

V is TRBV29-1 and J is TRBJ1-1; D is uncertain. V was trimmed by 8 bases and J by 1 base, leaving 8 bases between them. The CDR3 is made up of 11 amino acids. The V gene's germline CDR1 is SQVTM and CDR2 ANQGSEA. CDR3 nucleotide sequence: TGCAGCTCCGTTTGGAACACTGAAGCTTTCTTT. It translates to CSSVWNTEAFF. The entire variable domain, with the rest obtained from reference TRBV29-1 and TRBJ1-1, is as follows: SAVISQKPSRDICQRGTSLTIQCQVDSQVTMMFWYRQQPGQSLTLIATANQGSEATYESGFVIDKFPISRPNLTFSTLTVSNMSPEDSSIYLCSSVWNTEAFFGQGTRLTVV.

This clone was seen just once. CDR3 residues: CAWNRGLGEQFF. The DNA for the CDR3 is TGTGCCTGGAACAGGGGACTGGGTGAGCAGTTCTTC. V is TRBV30 and J is TRBJ2-1, with D possibly being TRBD1 (7 bases). Trimming shortened V by 4 bases and J by 9 bases, and 13 bases separated the two germline ends. CDR1 is GTSNPN, CDR2 SVGIG, per germline (reference sequence). CDR3 length: 12 residues.

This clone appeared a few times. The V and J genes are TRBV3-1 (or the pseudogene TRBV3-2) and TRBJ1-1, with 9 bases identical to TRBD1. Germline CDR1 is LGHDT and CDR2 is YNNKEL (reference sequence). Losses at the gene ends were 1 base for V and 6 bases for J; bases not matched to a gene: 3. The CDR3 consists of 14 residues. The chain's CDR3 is CASSQGDRAAEAFF. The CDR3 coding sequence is TGTGCCAGCAGCCAAGGGGACAGGGCGGCTGAAGCTTTCTTT.